This is a list of T cell receptor beta chains from one sample in a study of Graves' ophthalmopathy and Graves' hyperthyroidism. In TCRdb, the multiplex PCR reads were re-called with MiXCR into one record per CDR3 protein. The sample yields over 650,000 distinct CDR3 sequences, approximately 39% seen once. Sequencing used peripheral blood. The receptors here all came from an adult man with Graves' ophthalmopathy. Each CDR3 is given with its conserved first and last residue. D genes are given only for firm matches. Only part of the rows carry a size: once, few, many, or a class if the clone is expanded.

V gene: TRBV7-8
J gene: TRBJ2-7
D gene: TRBD1
clone size: NA
CDR3 protein: CASSRQGDTTYEQYF
CDR3 DNA: TGTGCCAGCAGCCGACAGGGTGACACCACCTACGAGCAGTACTTC

V gene: TRBV5-1
J gene: TRBJ1-1
D gene: NA
clone size: many
CDR3 protein: CASSLEGQLAFF
CDR3 DNA: TGCGCCAGCAGCTTGGAGGGCCAGTTGGCTTTCTTT

V gene: TRBV7-3
J gene: TRBJ2-5
D gene: TRBD1
clone size: many
CDR3 protein: CASSTGQGTGTQYF
CDR3 DNA: TGTGCCAGCAGCACGGGACAGGGTACAGGGACCCAGTACTTC

V gene: TRBV5-5
J gene: TRBJ1-2
D gene: NA
clone size: NA
CDR3 protein: CASSLALSLYGYTF
CDR3 DNA: TGTGCCAGCAGCTTGGCTCTGTCATTATATGGCTACACCTTC

V gene: TRBV29-1
J gene: TRBJ2-6
D gene: NA
clone size: NA
CDR3 protein: CSARGLSEAF
CDR3 DNA: TGCAGCGCCCGGGGCCTCTCTGAAGCTTTC

V gene: TRBV2
J gene: TRBJ1-2
D gene: NA
clone size: many
CDR3 protein: CASRGPDSYGYTF
CDR3 DNA: TGTGCCAGCAGGGGACCGGACAGCTATGGCTACACCTTC

V gene: TRBV2
J gene: TRBJ1-4
D gene: TRBD1
clone size: NA
CDR3 protein: CASSEVIWDSKMKGLFF
CDR3 DNA: TGTGCCAGCAGTGAAGTGATTTGGGACAGTAAGATGAAGGGGCTGTTTTTT

V gene: TRBV29-1
J gene: TRBJ2-7
D gene: TRBD2
clone size: NA
CDR3 protein: CSVWSGSVYNEQYF
CDR3 DNA: TGCAGCGTTTGGAGCGGGAGTGTCTACAATGAGCAGTACTTC

V gene: TRBV29-1
J gene: TRBJ1-1
D gene: NA
clone size: once
CDR3 protein: CSATDGTRGDFF
CDR3 DNA: TGCAGCGCCACGGACGGGACCCGTGGGGATTTCTTT

V gene: TRBV5-4
J gene: TRBJ2-7
D gene: TRBD1
clone size: NA
CDR3 protein: CASSFGTGASYEQYF
CDR3 DNA: TGTGCCAGCAGCTTCGGGACAGGGGCCTCCTACGAGCAGTACTTC

V gene: TRBV10-3
J gene: TRBJ2-7
D gene: TRBD1
clone size: NA
CDR3 protein: CAIRARGHGTGSPQQYF
CDR3 DNA: TGTGCCATCAGGGCCAGGGGACACGGGACAGGATCGCCCCAGCAGTACTTC

V gene: TRBV7-9
J gene: TRBJ2-2
D gene: NA
clone size: many
CDR3 protein: CASSPQYTGELFF
CDR3 DNA: TGTGCCAGCAGTCCCCAGTACACCGGGGAGCTGTTTTTT

V gene: TRBV6-5
J gene: TRBJ2-2
D gene: TRBD2
clone size: few
CDR3 protein: CASSRFSGGANTGELFF
CDR3 DNA: TGTGCCAGCAGTCGTTTCAGCGGGGGCGCGAACACCGGGGAGCTGTTTTTT

V gene: TRBV9
J gene: TRBJ1-3
D gene: NA
clone size: NA
CDR3 protein: CASSLAGTIYF
CDR3 DNA: TGTGCCAGCAGCTTGGCCGGGACCATATATTTT

V gene: TRBV10-3
J gene: TRBJ2-7
D gene: NA
clone size: many
CDR3 protein: CAISEGTGAYEQYF
CDR3 DNA: TGTGCCATCAGTGAAGGGACTGGCGCCTACGAGCAGTACTTC

V gene: TRBV4-2
J gene: TRBJ2-7
D gene: TRBD1
clone size: NA
CDR3 protein: CASSQGTGGGYERYF
CDR3 DNA: TGTGCCAGCAGCCAAGGGACAGGGGGAGGGTACGAGCGGTACTTC

V gene: TRBV2
J gene: TRBJ1-2
D gene: TRBD1
clone size: NA
CDR3 protein: CASLGQGYGYTF
CDR3 DNA: TGTGCCAGCCTAGGACAGGGGTATGGCTACACCTTC

V gene: TRBV5-1
J gene: TRBJ2-3
D gene: TRBD2
clone size: NA
CDR3 protein: CASSLGTSDTDTQYF
CDR3 DNA: TGCGCCAGCAGCCTCGGGACTAGCGACACAGATACGCAGTATTTT

V gene: TRBV29-1
J gene: TRBJ2-2
D gene: TRBD2
clone size: many
CDR3 protein: CSAEGTSGNTGELFF
CDR3 DNA: TGCAGCGCCGAAGGGACTAGCGGTAACACCGGGGAGCTGTTTTTT

V gene: TRBV14
J gene: TRBJ2-7
D gene: NA
clone size: NA
CDR3 protein: CASSQILDAYEQYF
CDR3 DNA: TGTGCCAGCAGCCAGATCCTAGATGCCTACGAGCAGTACTTC

V gene: TRBV10-3
J gene: TRBJ2-5
D gene: TRBD2
clone size: NA
CDR3 protein: CAISASSGRLAWETQYF
CDR3 DNA: TGTGCCATCAGTGCCAGCAGCGGAAGACTAGCGTGGGAGACCCAGTACTTC

V gene: TRBV6-6
J gene: TRBJ1-1
D gene: NA
clone size: NA
CDR3 protein: CASRTPVGSQTTEAFF
CDR3 DNA: TGTGCCAGCAGGACCCCAGTCGGTTCACAGACCACTGAAGCTTTCTTT

V gene: TRBV6-5
J gene: TRBJ2-5
D gene: TRBD2
clone size: many
CDR3 protein: CASRSGGGTETQYF
CDR3 DNA: TGTGCCAGCAGGAGCGGCGGGGGGACGGAGACCCAGTACTTC

V gene: TRBV20-1
J gene: TRBJ2-7
D gene: NA
clone size: many
CDR3 protein: CSADQWAVYEQYF
CDR3 DNA: TGCAGTGCCGATCAATGGGCAGTCTACGAGCAGTACTTC

V gene: TRBV18
J gene: TRBJ2-5
D gene: TRBD2
clone size: once
CDR3 protein: CASSPGTSGVVETQYF
CDR3 DNA: TGTGCCAGCTCGCCCGGGACTAGCGGGGTCGTGGAGACCCAGTACTTC

V gene: TRBV7-3
J gene: TRBJ2-5
D gene: TRBD2
clone size: NA
CDR3 protein: CASSVGYGGKTQYF
CDR3 DNA: TGTGCCAGCAGCGTAGGGTACGGGGGGAAGACCCAGTACTTC

V gene: TRBV5-1
J gene: TRBJ1-4
D gene: NA
clone size: many
CDR3 protein: CASSLNPGANEKLFF
CDR3 DNA: TGCGCCAGCAGCTTGAACCCCGGAGCTAATGAAAAACTGTTTTTT

V gene: TRBV10-3
J gene: TRBJ1-2
D gene: NA
clone size: NA
CDR3 protein: CAISLGGNYGYTF
CDR3 DNA: TGTGCCATCAGTTTAGGGGGTAACTATGGCTACACCTTC

V gene: TRBV9
J gene: TRBJ1-4
D gene: TRBD1
clone size: NA
CDR3 protein: CASSADRGHEKLFF
CDR3 DNA: TGTGCCAGCAGTGCAGACAGGGGGCATGAAAAACTGTTTTTT

V gene: TRBV19
J gene: TRBJ1-1
D gene: NA
clone size: many
CDR3 protein: CASSIARGRTEAFF
CDR3 DNA: TGTGCCAGTAGTATAGCAAGGGGAAGGACTGAAGCTTTCTTT

V gene: TRBV29-1
J gene: TRBJ1-2
D gene: TRBD1
clone size: NA
CDR3 protein: CSARQGSGNTF
CDR3 DNA: TGCAGCGCCCGACAGGGCTCTGGAAACACCTTC